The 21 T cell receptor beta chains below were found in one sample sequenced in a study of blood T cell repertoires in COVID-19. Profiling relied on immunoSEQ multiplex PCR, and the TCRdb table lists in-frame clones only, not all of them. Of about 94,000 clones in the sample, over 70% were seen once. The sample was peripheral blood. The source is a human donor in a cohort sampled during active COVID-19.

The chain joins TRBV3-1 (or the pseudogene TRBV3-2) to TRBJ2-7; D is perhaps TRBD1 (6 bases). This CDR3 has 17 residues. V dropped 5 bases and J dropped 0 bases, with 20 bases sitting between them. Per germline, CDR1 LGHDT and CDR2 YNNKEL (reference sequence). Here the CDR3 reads CASSARRFGTFSYEQYF. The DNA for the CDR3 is TGTGCCAGCAGCGCAAGACGATTCGGGACATTCTCCTACGAGCAGTACTTC.

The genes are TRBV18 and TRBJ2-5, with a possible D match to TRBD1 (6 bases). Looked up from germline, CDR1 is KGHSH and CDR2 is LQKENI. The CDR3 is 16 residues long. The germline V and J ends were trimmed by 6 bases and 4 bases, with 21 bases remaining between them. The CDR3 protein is CASSSQGPAVGETQYF. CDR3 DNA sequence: TGTGCCAGCTCGTCACAGGGCCCCGCCGTGGGAGAGACCCAGTACTTC.

CDR3 residues: CASIIGQPSYEQYF. The CDR3 DNA follows: TGCGCCAGCATAATAGGACAGCCTAGTTACGAGCAGTACTTC. This chain links TRBV23-1 with TRBJ2-7; D is possibly TRBD1 (6 bases). TRBV23-1 is given ORF status, its function remaining uncertain. The CDR3 has 14 residues. V lost 7 bases to trimming and J lost 4 bases, with 17 bases between them.

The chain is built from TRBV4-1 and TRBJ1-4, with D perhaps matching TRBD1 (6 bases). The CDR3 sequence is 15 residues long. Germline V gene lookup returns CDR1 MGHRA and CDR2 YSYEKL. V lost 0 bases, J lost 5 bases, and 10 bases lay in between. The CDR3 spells CASSQETGTNEKLFF. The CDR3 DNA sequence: TGCGCCAGCAGCCAAGAGACAGGCACAAATGAAAAACTGTTTTTT.

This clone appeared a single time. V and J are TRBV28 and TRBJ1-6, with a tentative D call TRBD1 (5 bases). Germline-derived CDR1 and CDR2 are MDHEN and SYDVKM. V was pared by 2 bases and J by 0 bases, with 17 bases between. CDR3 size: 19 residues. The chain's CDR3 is CASSLGGGPRSSYNSPLHF. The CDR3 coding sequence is TGTGCCAGCAGTTTAGGGGGGGGACCGCGAAGCTCCTATAATTCACCCCTCCACTTT.

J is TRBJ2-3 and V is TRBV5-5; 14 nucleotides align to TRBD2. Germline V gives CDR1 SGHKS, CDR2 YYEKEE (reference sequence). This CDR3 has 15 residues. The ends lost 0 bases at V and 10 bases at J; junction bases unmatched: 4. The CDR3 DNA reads TGTGCCAGCAGCTTGGGACTAGCGGGAGGGGTCCCGCAGTATTTT. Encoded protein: CASSLGLAGGVPQYF.

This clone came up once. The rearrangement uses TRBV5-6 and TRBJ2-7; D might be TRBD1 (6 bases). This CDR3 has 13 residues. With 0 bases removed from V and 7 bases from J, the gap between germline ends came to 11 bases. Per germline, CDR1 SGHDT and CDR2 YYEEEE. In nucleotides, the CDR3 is TGTGCCAGCAGCTTGGAGGGGGTCGGGGAGCAGTACTTC. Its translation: CASSLEGVGEQYF.

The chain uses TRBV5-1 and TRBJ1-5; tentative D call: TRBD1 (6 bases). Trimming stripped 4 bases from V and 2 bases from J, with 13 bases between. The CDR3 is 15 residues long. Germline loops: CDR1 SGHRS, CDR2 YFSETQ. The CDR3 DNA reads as TGCGCCAGCAGCCCGATGGACAGCCGCAATCAGCCCCAGCATTTT. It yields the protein CASSPMDSRNQPQHF. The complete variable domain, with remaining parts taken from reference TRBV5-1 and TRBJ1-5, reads KAGVTQTPRYLIKTRGQQVTLSCSPISGHRSVSWYQQTPGQGLQFLFEYFSETQRNKGNFPGRFSGRQFSNSRSEMNVSTLELGDSALYLCASSPMDSRNQPQHFGDGTRLSIL.

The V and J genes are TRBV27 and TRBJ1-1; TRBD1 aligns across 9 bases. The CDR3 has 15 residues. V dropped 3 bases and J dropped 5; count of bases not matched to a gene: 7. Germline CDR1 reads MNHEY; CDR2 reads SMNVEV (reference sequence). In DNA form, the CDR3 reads TGTGCCAGCAGTTTCTCGACAGGGGGAGGAACTGAAGCTTTCTTT. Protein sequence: CASSFSTGGGTEAFF.

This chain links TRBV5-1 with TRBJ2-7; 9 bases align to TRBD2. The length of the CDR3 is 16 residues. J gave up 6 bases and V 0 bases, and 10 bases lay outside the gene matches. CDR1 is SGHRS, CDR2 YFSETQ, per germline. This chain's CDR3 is CASSLGGVSGSGEQYF. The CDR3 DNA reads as TGCGCCAGCAGCTTGGGGGGTGTTAGCGGGAGTGGCGAGCAGTACTTC.

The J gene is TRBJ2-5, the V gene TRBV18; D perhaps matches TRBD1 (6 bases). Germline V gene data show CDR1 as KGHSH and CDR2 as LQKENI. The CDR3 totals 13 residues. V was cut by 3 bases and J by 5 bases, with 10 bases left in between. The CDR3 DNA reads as TGTGCCAGCTCACCGCGGCAGGGGGAGACCCAGTACTTC. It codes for CASSPRQGETQYF.

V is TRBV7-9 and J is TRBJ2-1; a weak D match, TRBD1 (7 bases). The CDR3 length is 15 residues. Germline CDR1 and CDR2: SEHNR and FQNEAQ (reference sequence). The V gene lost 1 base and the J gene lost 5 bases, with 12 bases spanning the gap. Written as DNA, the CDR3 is TGTGCCAGCAGCTTAGGAGGGGGCGGGGACAATGAGCAGTTCTTC. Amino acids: CASSLGGGGDNEQFF.

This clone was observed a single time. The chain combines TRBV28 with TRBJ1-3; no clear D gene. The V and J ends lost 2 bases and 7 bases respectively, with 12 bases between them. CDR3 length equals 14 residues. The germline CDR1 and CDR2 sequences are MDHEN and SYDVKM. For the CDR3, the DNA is TGTGCCAGCAGTTTACAGGCTGTAAAGAACACCATATATTTT. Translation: CASSLQAVKNTIYF.

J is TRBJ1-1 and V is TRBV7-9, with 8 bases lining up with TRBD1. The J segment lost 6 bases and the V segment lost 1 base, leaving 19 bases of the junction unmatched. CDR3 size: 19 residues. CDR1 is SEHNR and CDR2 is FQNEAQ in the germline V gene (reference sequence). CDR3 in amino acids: CASSLGRGRGTGDMAEAFF. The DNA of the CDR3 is TGTGCCAGCAGCTTAGGGAGGGGTCGTGGGACAGGAGATATGGCTGAAGCTTTCTTT.

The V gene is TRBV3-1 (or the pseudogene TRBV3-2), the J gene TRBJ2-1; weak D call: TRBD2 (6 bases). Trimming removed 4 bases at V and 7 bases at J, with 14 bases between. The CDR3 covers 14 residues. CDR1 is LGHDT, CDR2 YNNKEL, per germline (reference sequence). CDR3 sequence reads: CASSPHGEENEQFF. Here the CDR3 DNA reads TGTGCCAGCAGCCCGCATGGGGAGGAGAATGAGCAGTTCTTC.

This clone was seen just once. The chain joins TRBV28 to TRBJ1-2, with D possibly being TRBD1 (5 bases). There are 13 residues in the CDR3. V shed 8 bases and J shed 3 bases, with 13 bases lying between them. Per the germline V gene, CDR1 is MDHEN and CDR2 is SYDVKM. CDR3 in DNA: TGTGCCAGCGGATCGCAGGGTGACTATGGCTACACCTTC. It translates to CASGSQGDYGYTF.

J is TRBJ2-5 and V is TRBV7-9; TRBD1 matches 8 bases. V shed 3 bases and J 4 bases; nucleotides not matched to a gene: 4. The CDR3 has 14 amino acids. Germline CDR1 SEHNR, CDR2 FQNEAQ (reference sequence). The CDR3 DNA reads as TGTGCCAGCAGCTTGCGCAGGGGGCGAGAGACCCAGTACTTC. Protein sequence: CASSLRRGRETQYF.

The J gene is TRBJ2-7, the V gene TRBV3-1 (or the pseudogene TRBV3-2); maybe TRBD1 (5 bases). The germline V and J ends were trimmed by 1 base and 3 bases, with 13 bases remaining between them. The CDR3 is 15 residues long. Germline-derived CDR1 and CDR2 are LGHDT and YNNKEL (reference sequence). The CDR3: CASSQAPWGYYEQYF. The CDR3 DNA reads TGTGCCAGCAGCCAAGCCCCCTGGGGCTACTACGAGCAGTACTTC.

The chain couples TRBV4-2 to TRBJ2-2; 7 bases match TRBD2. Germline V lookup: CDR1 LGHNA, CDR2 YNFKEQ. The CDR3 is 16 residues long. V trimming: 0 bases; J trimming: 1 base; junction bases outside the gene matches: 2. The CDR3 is CASSQDLAENTGELFF. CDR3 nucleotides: TGTGCCAGCAGCCAAGATCTAGCGGAGAACACCGGGGAGCTGTTTTTT.

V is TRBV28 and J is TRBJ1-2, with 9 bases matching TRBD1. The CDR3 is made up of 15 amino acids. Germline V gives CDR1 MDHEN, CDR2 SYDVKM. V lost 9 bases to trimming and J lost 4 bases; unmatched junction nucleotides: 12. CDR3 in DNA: TGTGCCAGTACCCGGACAGGGGAGAGGAGCTATGGCTACACCTTC. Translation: CASTRTGERSYGYTF.

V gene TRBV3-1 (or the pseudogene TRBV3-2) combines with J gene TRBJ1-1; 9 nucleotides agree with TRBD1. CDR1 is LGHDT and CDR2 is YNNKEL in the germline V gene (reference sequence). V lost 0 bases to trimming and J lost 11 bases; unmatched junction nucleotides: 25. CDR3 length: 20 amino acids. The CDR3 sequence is CASSQEWGTGPNSNPDLAFF. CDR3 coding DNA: TGTGCCAGCAGCCAAGAATGGGGGACAGGGCCGAATTCGAACCCTGACTTGGCTTTCTTT.